The 12 T cell receptor beta chains below all came from one sample that was sequenced in a study of regulatory dendritic cells for organ transplantation. Data came from immunoSEQ multiplex PCR; TCRdb stores just in-frame clones and leaves some out. Of 20,000 to 25,000 clones listed, 74% are singletons. The sample was memory CD4+ T cells from blood. The subset is: CD45RO+ memory T cells. The receptors shown here come from a human donor in good health.

A few counts support this clone. The chain carries TRBV6-6 and TRBJ2-7; maybe TRBD1 (5 bases). Germline V lookup: CDR1 MNHNY, CDR2 SVGAGI (reference sequence). CDR3 size: 14 residues. V lost 6 bases and J lost 4, with 16 bases in between. As DNA, the CDR3 is TGTGCCAGCAGAGAGACAGTCCTATCTTACGAGCAGTACTTC. It is translated as CASRETVLSYEQYF.

The CDR3 sequence: CASSLAQEDTQYF. Written as DNA, the CDR3 is TGTGCCAGCAGCTTAGCGCAGGAAGATACGCAGTATTTT. The gene calls are TRBV7-7 and TRBJ2-3; D remains unclear. Germline values: CDR1 SSHAT, CDR2 FNYEAQ (reference sequence). CDR3 size: 13 residues. V lost 0 bases to trimming and J lost 5 bases, with 6 bases between them.

The chain couples TRBV27 to TRBJ2-2; tentative D call: TRBD1 (6 bases). Germline CDR1 MNHEY, CDR2 SMNVEV (reference sequence). The CDR3 runs 14 residues. Trimming stripped 7 bases from V and 1 base from J, with 10 bases between. Here the CDR3 reads CASNQQGNTGELFF. The CDR3 nucleotides read TGTGCCAGCAACCAACAGGGGAACACCGGGGAGCTGTTTTTT.

The V and J genes are TRBV11-2 and TRBJ1-6; tentative D call: TRBD1 (6 bases). CDR3 size: 14 residues. V shed 6 bases and J shed 11 bases, with 17 bases lying between them. Germline CDR1 reads SGHAT; CDR2 reads FQNNGV. The CDR3 loop is CASRSQGTAAPLHF. The CDR3 coding sequence is TGTGCCAGCAGATCACAGGGTACGGCGGCACCCCTCCACTTT.

The rearrangement joins TRBV9 to TRBJ1-2; 8 positions agree with TRBD1. Germline V gene data show CDR1 as SGDLS and CDR2 as YYNGEE. This CDR3 has 17 residues. J lost 3 bases, V lost 1 base, and 11 bases had no gene match. The CDR3 DNA reads TGTGCCAGCAGCGTAATTGTCGCCAGGGGGCAGTACTATGGCTACACCTTC. This gives the protein CASSVIVARGQYYGYTF.

The chain carries TRBV7-2 and TRBJ2-5; TRBD2 is a possible D gene (6 bases). CDR1 and CDR2 (germline): SGHTA, FQGNSA. The V gene lost 0 bases and the J gene lost 4 bases, with 6 bases spanning the gap. The CDR3 totals 13 residues. The DNA of the CDR3 is TGTGCCAGCAGCTTAGCGGGGGGAGAGACCCAGTACTTC. Residues: CASSLAGGETQYF.

The CDR3 DNA is TGTGCCAGCGGGGGCCCTAATTCACCCCTCCACTTT. It translates to CASGGPNSPLHF. The V and J genes are TRBV6-5 and TRBJ1-6, with a weak D call TRBD1 (6 bases). Germline CDR1 MNHEY, CDR2 SVGAGI. Trimming shortened V by 8 bases and J by 6 bases, and 8 bases separated the two germline ends. The CDR3 runs 12 residues.

The gene calls are TRBV5-1 and TRBJ1-6, with a weak D call TRBD1 (6 bases). Germline lookup yields CDR1 SGHRS and CDR2 YFSETQ. CDR3 length: 15 amino acids. Between the trimmed V and J ends, which lost 6 bases and 5 bases, there was a span of 15 bases. The CDR3 is CASTVNRANNSPLHF. CDR3 DNA sequence: TGCGCCAGCACCGTAAACAGGGCTAATAATTCACCCCTCCACTTT.

The chain joins TRBV2 to TRBJ2-5; D remains ambiguous. The V and J ends lost 7 bases and 0 bases respectively, with 9 bases between them. Germline CDR1 is SNHLY and CDR2 is FYNNEI. The CDR3 consists of 13 residues. The CDR3 is CASNRVNQETQYF. CDR3 bases: TGTGCCAGCAATCGCGTTAACCAAGAGACCCAGTACTTC.

The rearrangement uses TRBV18 and TRBJ2-1; D might be TRBD1 (6 bases). From germline, CDR1 is KGHSH and CDR2 LQKENI. The CDR3 consists of 16 residues. V gave up 3 bases and J gave up 5 bases, with 17 bases separating them. The CDR3 spells CASSPPVVSGDNEQFF. CDR3 DNA sequence: TGTGCCAGCTCACCTCCCGTAGTGTCAGGGGACAATGAGCAGTTCTTC.

The rearrangement joins TRBV10-3 to TRBJ2-6; 13 positions agree with TRBD2. The CDR3 covers 18 residues. Looked up from germline, CDR1 is ENHRY and CDR2 is SYGVKD. With V trimmed by 5 bases and J by 3 bases, 7 bases remained unmatched. The CDR3 region is CAISHTSGGEDGANVLTF. CDR3 nucleotides: TGTGCCATCAGTCATACTAGCGGGGGGGAAGATGGGGCCAACGTCCTGACTTTC.

This chain joins TRBV6-5 and TRBJ2-5, with 11 bases that match TRBD1. Trimming cost V 0 bases and J 6 bases; bases outside gene matches: 6. Germline V lookup: CDR1 MNHEY, CDR2 SVGAGI. CDR3 length: 16 amino acids. Here the CDR3 reads CASSYSLGQGEKTQYF. The CDR3 DNA is TGTGCCAGCAGTTACTCCTTGGGACAGGGGGAAAAGACCCAGTACTTC.